A single T cell receptor (beta chain) is shown here with its context. As originally analysed: It was from reference gene primer amplification that nucleated cell counts were estimated. Produced via immunoSEQ multiplex PCR; TCRdb's table is partial and in-frame only. Clonal size and the V and J genes are those of that table, whereas D and trimming came from the DNA. The profile covers about 14,000 clones, with over 75% appearing a single time and 14% taken by the ten largest. The source of the sample is a study of blood T cell repertoires in COVID-19. Across the whole study: Samples of COVID-19 (acute and convalescent) were obtained from the United States, Italy and Spain. PBMCs, B-cell-depleted T cells, or T cells provided the cDNA or gDNA that made up the material.

CDR1 MDHEN and CDR2 SYDVKM come from the germline V gene. V was clipped by 5 bases and J by 9 bases; unmatched bases: 12. The CDR3 runs 15 residues. The V gene is TRBV28, the J gene TRBJ2-4; TRBD1 aligns across 8 bases. The specimen was peripheral blood. This clonotype was sampled from a human donor in a cohort sampled during active COVID-19. The CDR3 coding sequence is TGTGCCAGCAGTAATCCGACAGGGGAAAAGGGCATTCAGTACTTC. It specifies CASSNPTGEKGIQYF.